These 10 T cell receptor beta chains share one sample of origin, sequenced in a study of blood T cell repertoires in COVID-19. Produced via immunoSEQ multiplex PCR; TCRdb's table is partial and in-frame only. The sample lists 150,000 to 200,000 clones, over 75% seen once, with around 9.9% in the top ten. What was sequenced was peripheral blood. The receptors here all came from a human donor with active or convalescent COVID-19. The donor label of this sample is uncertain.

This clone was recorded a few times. This CDR3 reads CASSLAGGGSSPLHF. The CDR3 DNA reads TGTGCCAGCAGCTTGGCGGGGGGCGGCTCCTCACCCCTCCACTTT. The chain is built from TRBV5-4 and TRBJ1-6; the D gene is possibly TRBD1 (6 bases). This CDR3 has 15 amino acids. V was trimmed by 0 bases and J by 10 bases, leaving 14 bases between them. The V gene's germline CDR1 is SGHNT and CDR2 YYREEE (reference sequence). Looking up the rest from reference TRBV5-4 and TRBJ1-6 gives the full variable domain: ETGVTQSPTHLIKTRGQQVTLRCSSQSGHNTVSWYQQALGQGPQFIFQYYREEENGRGNFPPRFSGLQFPNYSSELNVNALELDDSALYLCASSLAGGGSSPLHFGNGTRLTVT.

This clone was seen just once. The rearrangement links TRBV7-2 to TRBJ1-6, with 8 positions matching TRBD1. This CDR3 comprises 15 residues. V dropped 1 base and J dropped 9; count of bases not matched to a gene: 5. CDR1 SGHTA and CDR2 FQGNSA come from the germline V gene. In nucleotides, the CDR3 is TGTGCCAGCAGCTTAGTTTTGGGGACAGGTTCACCCCTCCACTTT. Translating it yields CASSLVLGTGSPLHF. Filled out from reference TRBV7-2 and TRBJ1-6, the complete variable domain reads GAGVSQSPSNKVTEKGKDVELRCDPISGHTALYWYRQSLGQGLEFLIYFQGNSAPDKSGLPSDRFSAERTGGSVSTLTIQRTQQEDSAVYLCASSLVLGTGSPLHFGNGTRLTVT.

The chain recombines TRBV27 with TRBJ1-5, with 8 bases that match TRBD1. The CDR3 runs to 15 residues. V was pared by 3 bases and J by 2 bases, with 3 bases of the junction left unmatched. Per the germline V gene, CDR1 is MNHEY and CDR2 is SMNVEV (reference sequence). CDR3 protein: CASSFDRGGNQPQHF. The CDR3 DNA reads TGTGCCAGCAGTTTTGACAGGGGAGGCAATCAGCCCCAGCATTTT.

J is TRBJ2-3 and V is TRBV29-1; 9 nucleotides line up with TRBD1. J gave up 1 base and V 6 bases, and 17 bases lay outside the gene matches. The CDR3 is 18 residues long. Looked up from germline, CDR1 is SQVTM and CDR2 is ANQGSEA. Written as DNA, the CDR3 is TGCAGCGTCGTAGGAATCGAACAGGGGGCTCGAGGCACAGATACGCAGTATTTT. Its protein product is CSVVGIEQGARGTDTQYF.

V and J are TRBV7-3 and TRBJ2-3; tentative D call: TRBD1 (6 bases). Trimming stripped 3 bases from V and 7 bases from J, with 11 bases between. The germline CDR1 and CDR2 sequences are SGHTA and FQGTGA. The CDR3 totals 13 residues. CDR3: CASSFPGVHTQYF. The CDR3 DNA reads TGTGCCAGCAGCTTCCCAGGGGTTCATACGCAGTATTTT. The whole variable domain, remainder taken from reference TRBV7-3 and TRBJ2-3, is GAGVSQTPSNKVTEKGKYVELRCDPISGHTALYWYRQSLGQGPEFLIYFQGTGAADDSGLPNDRFFAVRPEGSVSTLKIQRTERGDSAVYLCASSFPGVHTQYFGPGTRLTVL.

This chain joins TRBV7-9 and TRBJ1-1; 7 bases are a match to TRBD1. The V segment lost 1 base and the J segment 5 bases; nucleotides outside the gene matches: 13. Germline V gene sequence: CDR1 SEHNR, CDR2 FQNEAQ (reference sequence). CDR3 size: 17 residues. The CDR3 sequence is CASSLGGRGRLMTEAFF. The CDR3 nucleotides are TGTGCCAGCAGCTTAGGTGGCAGGGGGAGGTTGATGACTGAAGCTTTCTTT.

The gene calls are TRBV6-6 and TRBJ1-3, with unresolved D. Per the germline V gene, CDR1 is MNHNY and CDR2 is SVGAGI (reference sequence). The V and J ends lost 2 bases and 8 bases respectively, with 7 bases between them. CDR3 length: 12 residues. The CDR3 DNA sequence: TGTGCCAGCAGTTACCCCTTTGACACCATATATTTT. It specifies CASSYPFDTIYF.

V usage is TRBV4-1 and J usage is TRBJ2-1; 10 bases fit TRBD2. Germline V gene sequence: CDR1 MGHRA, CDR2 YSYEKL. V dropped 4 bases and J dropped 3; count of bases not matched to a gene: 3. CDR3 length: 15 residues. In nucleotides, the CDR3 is TGCGCCAGCAGCCGGACTAGCGGAGACTACAATGAGCAGTTCTTC. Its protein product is CASSRTSGDYNEQFF.

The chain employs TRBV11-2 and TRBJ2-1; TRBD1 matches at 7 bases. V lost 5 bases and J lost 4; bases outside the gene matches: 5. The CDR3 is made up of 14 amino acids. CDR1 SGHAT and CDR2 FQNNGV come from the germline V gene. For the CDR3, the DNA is TGTGCCAGCAGCCGCGTACAGGGGTACAATGAGCAGTTCTTC. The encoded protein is CASSRVQGYNEQFF.

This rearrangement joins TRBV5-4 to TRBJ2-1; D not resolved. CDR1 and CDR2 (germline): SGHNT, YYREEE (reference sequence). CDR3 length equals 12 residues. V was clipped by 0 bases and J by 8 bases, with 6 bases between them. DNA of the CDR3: TGTGCCAGCAGCTTGGCGGAGCATGAGCAGTTCTTC. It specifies CASSLAEHEQFF.